This TCR beta chain was captured in a study of cytomegalovirus exposure and HLA in healthy donors. Comments on this clone: Its antigen is unknown.

Findings and limits, study-wide: Some V segments could not be told apart, so they were left out, TRBV6-2 and TRBV6-3 among them. Researchers reported that a few CMV-associated chains were confirmed in vitro as CMV antigen-specific. Per a prior analysis, the majority of TCR beta V segments were productive roughly 87% or roughly 30% of the time.

The PCR was carried out with 60 Vbeta primers and 13 Jbeta primers. Generated by immunoSEQ multiplex PCR, the TCRdb table keeps only in-frame clones and is missing some. The table lists under 150,000 clones, approximately 90% of them singletons. CDR1 and CDR2 from the germline V gene are KGHSH and LQKENI. Unmatched junction bases numbered 9, after V lost 4 bases and J lost 0 bases. The CDR3 runs to 17 residues. The TCR originated in a woman in her twenties or thirties in good health and CMV-seronegative. The gene calls are TRBV18 and TRBJ1-5; 7 nucleotides line up with TRBD1. Sequencing used PBMCs. In DNA form, the CDR3 reads TGTGCCAGCTCACACTTATCCGGGACAGATAGCAATCAGCCCCAGCATTTT. Protein sequence: CASSHLSGTDSNQPQHF.